This TCR beta chain was observed in a study of shared clonotypes between healthy human individuals. Overall study results and limits: Non-shared clonotypes were found to have lower generation probabilities than the clonotypes that were shared by all four of the sorted-subset donors.

There are 11 residues in the CDR3. CDR1 is MNHNY, CDR2 SVGAGI, per germline (reference sequence). Between the trimmed V and J ends, which lost 8 bases and 2 bases, there was a span of 7 bases. On this clone: The antigen is unknown. Distinct nucleotide sequences in the sample also encode this CDR3.

This table comes from immunoSEQ multiplex PCR, and its TCRdb copy is limited to in-frame clones, with some not included. Of roughly 2.4 million clones listed, 90% to 97% are singletons. The source material was naive CD4+ T cells sorted from blood. Subset here: CD45RA+ positively selected. The TCR was taken from a man between 18 and 35 years old in good health. The chain combines TRBV6-6 with TRBJ2-7; no reliable D call. CDR3 region: CASSTTYEQYF. In DNA, the CDR3 is TGTGCCAGCTCTACTACCTACGAGCAGTACTTC.